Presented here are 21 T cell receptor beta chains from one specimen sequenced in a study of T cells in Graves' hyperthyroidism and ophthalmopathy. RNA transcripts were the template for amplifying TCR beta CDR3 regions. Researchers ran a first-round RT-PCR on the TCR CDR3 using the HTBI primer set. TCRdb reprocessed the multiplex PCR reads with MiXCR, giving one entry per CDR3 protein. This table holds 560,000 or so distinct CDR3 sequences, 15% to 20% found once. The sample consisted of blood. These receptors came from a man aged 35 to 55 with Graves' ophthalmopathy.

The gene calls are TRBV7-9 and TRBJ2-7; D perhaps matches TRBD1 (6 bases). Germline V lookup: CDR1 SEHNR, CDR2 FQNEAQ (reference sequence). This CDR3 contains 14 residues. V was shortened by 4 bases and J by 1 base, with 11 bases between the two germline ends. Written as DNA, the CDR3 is TGTGCCAGCAGCTCACAGGGTAAATCCTACGAGCAGTACTTC. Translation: CASSSQGKSYEQYF.

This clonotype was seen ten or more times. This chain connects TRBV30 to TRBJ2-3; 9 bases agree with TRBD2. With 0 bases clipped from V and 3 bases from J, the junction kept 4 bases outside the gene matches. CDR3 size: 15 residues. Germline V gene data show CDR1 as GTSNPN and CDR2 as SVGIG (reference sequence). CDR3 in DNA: TGTGCCTGGAGTGTAGGGCTAGCGGGGACAGATACGCAGTATTTT. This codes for CAWSVGLAGTDTQYF.

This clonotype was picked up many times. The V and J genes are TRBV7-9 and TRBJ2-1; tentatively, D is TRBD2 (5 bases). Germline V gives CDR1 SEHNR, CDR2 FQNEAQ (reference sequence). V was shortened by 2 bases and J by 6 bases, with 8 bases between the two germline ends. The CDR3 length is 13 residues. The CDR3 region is CASSLQSGNEQFF. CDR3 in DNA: TGTGCCAGCAGCTTACAAAGCGGCAATGAGCAGTTCTTC.

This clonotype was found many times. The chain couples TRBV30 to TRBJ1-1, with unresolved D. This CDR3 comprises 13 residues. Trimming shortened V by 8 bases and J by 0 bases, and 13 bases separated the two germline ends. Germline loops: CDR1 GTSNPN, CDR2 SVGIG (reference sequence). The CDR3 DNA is TGTGCCGGTAGGCGGAACCTGAACACTGAAGCTTTCTTT. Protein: CAGRRNLNTEAFF.

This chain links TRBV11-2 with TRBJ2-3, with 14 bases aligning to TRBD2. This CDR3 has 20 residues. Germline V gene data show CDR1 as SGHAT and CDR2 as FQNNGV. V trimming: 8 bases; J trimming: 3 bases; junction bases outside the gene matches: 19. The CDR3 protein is CASGYPPTGTSGRRTDTQYF. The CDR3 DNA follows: TGTGCCAGCGGATACCCCCCTACCGGGACTAGCGGGAGAAGGACAGATACGCAGTATTTT.

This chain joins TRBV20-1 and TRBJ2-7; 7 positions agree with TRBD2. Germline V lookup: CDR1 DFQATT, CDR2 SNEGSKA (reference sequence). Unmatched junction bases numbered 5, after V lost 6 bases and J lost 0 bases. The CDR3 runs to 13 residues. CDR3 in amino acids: CSASRLASYEQYF. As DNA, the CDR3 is TGCAGTGCAAGCAGACTAGCCTCCTACGAGCAGTACTTC.

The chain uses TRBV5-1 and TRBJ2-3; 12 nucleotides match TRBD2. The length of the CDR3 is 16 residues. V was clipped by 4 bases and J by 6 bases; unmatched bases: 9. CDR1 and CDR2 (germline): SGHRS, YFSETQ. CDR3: CASSPGLAGPPDTQYF. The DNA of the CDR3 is TGCGCCAGCAGCCCAGGACTAGCGGGGCCACCGGATACGCAGTATTTT.

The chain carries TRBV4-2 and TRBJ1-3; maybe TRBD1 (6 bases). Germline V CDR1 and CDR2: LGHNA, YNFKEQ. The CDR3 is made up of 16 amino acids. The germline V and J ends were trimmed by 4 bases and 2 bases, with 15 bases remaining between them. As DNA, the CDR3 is TGTGCCAGCAGCCGACCACGTGGGGGCGCTGGAAACACCATATATTTT. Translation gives CASSRPRGGAGNTIYF.

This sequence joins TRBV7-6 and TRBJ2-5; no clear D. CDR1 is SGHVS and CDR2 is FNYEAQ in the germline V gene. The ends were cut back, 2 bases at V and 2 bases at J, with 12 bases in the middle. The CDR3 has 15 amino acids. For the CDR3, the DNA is TGTGCCAGCAGCTTATCACGGTTAAGTCAAGAGACCCAGTACTTC. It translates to CASSLSRLSQETQYF.

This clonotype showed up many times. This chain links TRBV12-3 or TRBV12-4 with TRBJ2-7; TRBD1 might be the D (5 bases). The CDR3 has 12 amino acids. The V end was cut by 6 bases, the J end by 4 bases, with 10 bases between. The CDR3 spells CASRIGQYEQYF. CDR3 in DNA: TGTGCCAGCAGGATAGGACAATACGAGCAGTACTTC.

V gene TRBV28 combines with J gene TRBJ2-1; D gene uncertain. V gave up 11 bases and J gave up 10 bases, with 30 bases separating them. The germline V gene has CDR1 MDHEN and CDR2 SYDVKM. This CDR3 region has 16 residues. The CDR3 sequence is CAGPPAWATGLGEQFF. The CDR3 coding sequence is TGTGCCGGCCCTCCCGCTTGGGCTACGGGCCTGGGAGAGCAGTTCTTC.

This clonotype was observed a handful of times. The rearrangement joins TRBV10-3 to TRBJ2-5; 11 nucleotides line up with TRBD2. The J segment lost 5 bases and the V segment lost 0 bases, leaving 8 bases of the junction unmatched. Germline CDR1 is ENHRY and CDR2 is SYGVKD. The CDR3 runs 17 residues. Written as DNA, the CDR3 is TGTGCCATCAGTGAGTCGGAGACTAGCGGGATTGGGGAGACCCAGTACTTC. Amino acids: CAISESETSGIGETQYF.

CDR3 amino acids: CASSGEWGMGQPQHF. The CDR3 DNA is TGTGCCAGCAGTGGAGAGTGGGGAATGGGTCAGCCCCAGCATTTT. The chain joins TRBV2 to TRBJ1-5, with D unresolved. The V and J ends lost 4 bases and 6 bases respectively, with 16 bases between them. The CDR3 extends over 15 amino acids. The germline CDR1 and CDR2 sequences are SNHLY and FYNNEI.

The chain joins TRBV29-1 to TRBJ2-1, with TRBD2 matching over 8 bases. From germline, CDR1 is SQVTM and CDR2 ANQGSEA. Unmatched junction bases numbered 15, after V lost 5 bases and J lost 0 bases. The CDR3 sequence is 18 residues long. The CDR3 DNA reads TGCAGCGTTTATAAGCGGGAGATCAATTCGGGCTCCTACAATGAGCAGTTCTTC. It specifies CSVYKREINSGSYNEQFF.

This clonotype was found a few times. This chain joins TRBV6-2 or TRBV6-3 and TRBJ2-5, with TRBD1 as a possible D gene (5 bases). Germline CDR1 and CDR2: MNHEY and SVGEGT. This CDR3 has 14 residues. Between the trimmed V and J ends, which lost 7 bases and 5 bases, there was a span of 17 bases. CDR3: CASTIPGSLETQYF. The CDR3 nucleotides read TGTGCCAGCACAATCCCAGGGTCCTTGGAGACCCAGTACTTC.

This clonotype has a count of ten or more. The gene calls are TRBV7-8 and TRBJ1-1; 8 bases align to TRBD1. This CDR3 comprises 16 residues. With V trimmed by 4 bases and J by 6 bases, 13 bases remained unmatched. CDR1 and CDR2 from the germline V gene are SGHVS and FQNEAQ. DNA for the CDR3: TGTGCCAGCAGCTGGGACAGGCACCTCCGACCTTCTGAAGCTTTCTTT. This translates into CASSWDRHLRPSEAFF.

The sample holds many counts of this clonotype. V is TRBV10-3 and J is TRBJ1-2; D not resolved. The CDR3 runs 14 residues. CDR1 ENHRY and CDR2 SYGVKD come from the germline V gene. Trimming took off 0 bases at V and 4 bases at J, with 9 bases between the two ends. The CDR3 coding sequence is TGTGCCATCAGTGAGTCTGCCTCTTTCTATGGCTACACCTTC. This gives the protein CAISESASFYGYTF.

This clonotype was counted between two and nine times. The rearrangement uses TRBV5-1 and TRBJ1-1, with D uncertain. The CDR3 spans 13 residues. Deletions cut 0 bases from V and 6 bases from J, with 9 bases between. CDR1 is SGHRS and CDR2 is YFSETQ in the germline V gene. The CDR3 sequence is CASSLEGLAEAFF. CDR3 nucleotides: TGCGCCAGCAGCTTGGAAGGTTTGGCTGAAGCTTTCTTT. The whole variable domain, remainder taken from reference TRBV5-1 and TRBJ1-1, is KAGVTQTPRYLIKTRGQQVTLSCSPISGHRSVSWYQQTPGQGLQFLFEYFSETQRNKGNFPGRFSGRQFSNSRSEMNVSTLELGDSALYLCASSLEGLAEAFFGQGTRLTVV.

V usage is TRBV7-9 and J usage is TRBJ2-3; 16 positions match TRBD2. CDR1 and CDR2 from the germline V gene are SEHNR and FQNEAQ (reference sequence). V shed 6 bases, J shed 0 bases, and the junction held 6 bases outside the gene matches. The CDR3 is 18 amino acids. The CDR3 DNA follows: TGTGCCAGCAGGAGGGGACTAGCGGGGGGGACTAGCACAGATACGCAGTATTTT. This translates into CASRRGLAGGTSTDTQYF.

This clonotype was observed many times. The CDR3 nucleotides are TGTGCCTTTTTAGCGGGAGGGTACTACAATGAGCAGTTCTTC. Translated, it gives CAFLAGGYYNEQFF. The rearrangement joins TRBV30 to TRBJ2-1; 11 nucleotides align to TRBD2. V lost 7 bases and J lost 3; bases outside the gene matches: 5. The CDR3 runs 14 residues. Germline V lookup: CDR1 GTSNPN, CDR2 SVGIG (reference sequence).

The DNA for the CDR3 is TGTGCCACCCGAGGACAGGGGGCCGCCGGCTACACCTTC. This sequence encodes CATRGQGAAGYTF. The gene calls are TRBV19 and TRBJ1-2; 11 nucleotides match TRBD1. The CDR3 covers 13 residues. J lost 8 bases, V lost 10 bases, and 9 bases had no gene match. CDR1 is LNHDA, CDR2 SQIVND, per germline (reference sequence).